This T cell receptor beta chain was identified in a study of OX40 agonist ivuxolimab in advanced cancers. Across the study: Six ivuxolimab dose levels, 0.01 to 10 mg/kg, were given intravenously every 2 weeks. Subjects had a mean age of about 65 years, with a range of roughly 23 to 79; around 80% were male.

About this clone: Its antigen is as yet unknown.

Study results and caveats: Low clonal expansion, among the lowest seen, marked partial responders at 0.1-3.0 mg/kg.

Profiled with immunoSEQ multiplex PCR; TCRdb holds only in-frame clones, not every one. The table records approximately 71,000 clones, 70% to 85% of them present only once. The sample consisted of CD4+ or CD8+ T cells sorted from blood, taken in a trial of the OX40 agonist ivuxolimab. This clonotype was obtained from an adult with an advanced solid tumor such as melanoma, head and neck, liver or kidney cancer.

The CDR3 protein is CASSPTAGQGWTGELFF. The CDR3 nucleotides read TGTGCCAGCAGCCCGACGGCGGGACAGGGATGGACCGGGGAGCTGTTTTTT. The chain uses TRBV9 and TRBJ2-2; 9 bases map to TRBD1. Germline V lookup: CDR1 SGDLS, CDR2 YYNGEE. The CDR3 is 17 residues long. The V segment lost 4 bases and the J segment 5 bases; nucleotides outside the gene matches: 12.